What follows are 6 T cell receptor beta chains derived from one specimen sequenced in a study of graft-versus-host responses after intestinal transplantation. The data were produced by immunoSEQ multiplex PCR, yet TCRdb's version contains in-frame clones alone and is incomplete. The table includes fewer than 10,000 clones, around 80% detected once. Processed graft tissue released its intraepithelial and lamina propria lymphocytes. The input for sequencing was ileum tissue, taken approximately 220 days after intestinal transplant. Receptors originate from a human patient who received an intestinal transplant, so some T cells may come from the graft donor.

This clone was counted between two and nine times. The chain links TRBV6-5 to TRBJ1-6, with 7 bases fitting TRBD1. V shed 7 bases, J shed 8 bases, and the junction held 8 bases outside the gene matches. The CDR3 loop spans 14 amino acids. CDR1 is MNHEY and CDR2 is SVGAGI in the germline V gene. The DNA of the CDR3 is TGTGCCAGCACCAGTACAGGGGATCATTCACCCCTCCACTTT. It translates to CASTSTGDHSPLHF.

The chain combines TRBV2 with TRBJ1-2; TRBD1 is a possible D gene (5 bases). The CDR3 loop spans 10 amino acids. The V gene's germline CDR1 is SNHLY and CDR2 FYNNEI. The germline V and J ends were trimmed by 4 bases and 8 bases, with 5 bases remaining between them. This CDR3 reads CASSGGGYTF. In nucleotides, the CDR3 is TGTGCCAGCAGTGGGGGCGGCTACACCTTC.

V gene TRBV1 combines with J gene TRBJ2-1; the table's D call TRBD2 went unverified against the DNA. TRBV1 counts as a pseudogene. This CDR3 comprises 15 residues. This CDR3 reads CTSGLAGPPRNEQFF. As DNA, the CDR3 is TGCACCAGCGGCCTAGCGGGACCCCCTAGGAATGAGCAGTTCTTC.

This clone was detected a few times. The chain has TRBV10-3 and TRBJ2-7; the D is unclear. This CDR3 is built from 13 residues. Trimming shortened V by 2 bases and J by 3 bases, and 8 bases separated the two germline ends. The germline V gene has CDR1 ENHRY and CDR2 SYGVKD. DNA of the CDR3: TGTGCCATCAGTGAGCCCCCGGGCTACGAGCAGTACTTC. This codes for CAISEPPGYEQYF.

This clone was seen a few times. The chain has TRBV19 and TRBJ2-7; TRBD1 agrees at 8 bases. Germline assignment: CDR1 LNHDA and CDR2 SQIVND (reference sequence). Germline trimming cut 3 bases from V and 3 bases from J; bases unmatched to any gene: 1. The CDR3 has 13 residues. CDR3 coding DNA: TGTGCCAGTAGTATGACAGGGGACTACGAGCAGTACTTC. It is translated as CASSMTGDYEQYF.

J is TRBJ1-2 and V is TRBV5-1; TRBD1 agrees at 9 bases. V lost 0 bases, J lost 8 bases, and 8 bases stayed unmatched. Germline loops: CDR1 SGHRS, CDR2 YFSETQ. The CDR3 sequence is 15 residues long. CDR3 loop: CASSLGQGETGGYTF. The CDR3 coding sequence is TGCGCCAGCAGCTTGGGACAGGGGGAGACGGGCGGCTACACCTTC. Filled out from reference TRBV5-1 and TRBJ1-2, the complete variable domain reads KAGVTQTPRYLIKTRGQQVTLSCSPISGHRSVSWYQQTPGQGLQFLFEYFSETQRNKGNFPGRFSGRQFSNSRSEMNVSTLELGDSALYLCASSLGQGETGGYTFGSGTRLTVV.